The clone carrying this TCR beta chain was seen a handful of times. The antigen is not known. V lost 2 bases to trimming and J lost 5 bases, with 15 bases between them. CDR3 length: 15 residues. These data come from a study of CD8 T cells in ankylosing spondylitis. TCRdb ran MiXCR on the 5' RACE reads and lists one entry per CDR3 protein. This table holds 380,000 or so distinct CDR3 sequences, approximately 22% found once. Study-level findings and limits: Typical of ankylosing spondylitis blood, it appeared, was a TCR beta motif of under 10 highly homologous variants.

The chain joins TRBV12-3 or TRBV12-4 to TRBJ1-2, with a weak D call TRBD1 (5 bases). The sequence came from a male donor with ankylosing spondylitis or in good health (not recorded which). Sequenced: blood, either unsorted or a sorted T cell fraction (not recorded which). CDR3 nucleotide sequence: TGTGCCAGCAGTTTATGGGTGGGGGGGACTTATGGCTACACCTTC. Protein product: CASSLWVGGTYGYTF.